This T cell receptor beta chain stems from a study of cytomegalovirus exposure and HLA in healthy donors. Concerning this clone itself: Antigen specificity is unknown.

The CDR3 is made up of 14 amino acids. Looked up from germline, CDR1 is SGHTA and CDR2 is FQGNSA. With 4 bases clipped from V and 3 bases from J, the junction kept 2 bases outside the gene matches. Regarding the study as a whole: The study flagged some 170 TCR beta chains as cytomegalovirus-associated. Reported results showed that the classifier diagnosed cytomegalovirus status with high specificity and sensitivity. A later analysis linked a missense DCLRE1C variant to TCR beta V- and J-gene trimming. Differences between HLA loci emerged in a later analysis of TCR association rates, with DRB1 most and HLA-C fewest.

PCR was performed using 60 Vbeta and 13 Jbeta primers. This table comes from immunoSEQ multiplex PCR, and its TCRdb copy is limited to in-frame clones, with some not included. This sample yields under 200,000 clones, of which 60% to 85% are seen a single time; more than 3.5% belongs to the top ten. The sequence was obtained from a man aged 25 to 45 in good health and CMV-seropositive. The rearrangement links TRBV7-2 to TRBJ2-7; 11 bases line up with TRBD2. Sequenced sample: PBMCs. CDR3 amino acids: CASSWGTSGYEQYF. CDR3 bases: TGTGCCAGCAGCTGGGGGACTAGCGGCTACGAGCAGTACTTC.